The rows below give T cell receptor beta chains drawn from one sample of a study of beta chain features in type 1 diabetes. Produced via immunoSEQ multiplex PCR; TCRdb's table is partial and in-frame only. This sample yields hundreds of thousands of clones, of which about 14% are seen a single time; 0.035% to 0.045% belongs to the top ten. Specimen: naive CD4+ T cells from blood. These receptors were taken from a man aged 30 to 45 in good health. The CDR3 runs from the conserved cysteine through the conserved F or W. The order of the fields is J gene, V gene, CDR3 protein.

TRBJ1-2	TRBV14	CASSPVRFSSYGYTF
TRBJ2-3	TRBV7-9	CASSLLAALSTDTQYF
TRBJ1-6	TRBV5-4	CASSLGSRASKPLHF
TRBJ2-5	TRBV7-2	CASSLGQRGVQGTQYF
TRBJ1-6	TRBV6-1	CASSTGTGISPLHF
TRBJ2-5	TRBV30	CAWSGRETQYF
TRBJ2-1	TRBV20-1	CSASPGNEQFF
TRBJ2-3	TRBV5-1	CASSSGTFTDTQYF
TRBJ2-3	TRBV25-1	CASRGLSDTQYF
TRBJ2-7	TRBV9	CASSVAGGVEQYF
TRBJ2-1	TRBV11-3	CASSSSARARNEQFF
TRBJ2-5	TRBV2	CASRTAETQYF
TRBJ1-2	TRBV5-1	CASSTKGNYGYTF
TRBJ2-7	TRBV7-2	CASSKEGLRSYEQYF
TRBJ2-1	TRBV5-1	CASSEQGHVYNEQFF
TRBJ1-1	TRBV29-1	CSVVRGRNTEAFF
TRBJ1-5	TRBV13	CASSLGPHRGSNQPQHF
TRBJ2-7	TRBV13	CASSPPHREGLYEQYF
TRBJ2-3	TRBV7-9	CASSSRGRTTDTQYF
TRBJ2-1	TRBV4-3	CASSQYLSSYNEQFF
TRBJ2-3	TRBV6-5	CASSSPQRSTDTQYF
TRBJ2-6	TRBV18	CASSPGLGSNVLTF
TRBJ2-1	TRBV11-2	CASSRVRGARNEQFF
TRBJ2-1	TRBV27	CASPYGLADSNEQFF
TRBJ1-2	TRBV9	CASSVEGTGLLYGYTF
TRBJ2-3	TRBV29-1	CSVGGRATDTQYF
TRBJ2-1	TRBV6-9	CASSHNEQFF
TRBJ1-1	TRBV29-1	CSVEPHQGWGTEAFF
TRBJ1-2	TRBV23-1	CAGSLYGYTF
TRBJ1-1	TRBV30	CAWSVNPGRGAFF
TRBJ2-7	TRBV2	CASSEETSPRVEQYF
TRBJ1-1	TRBV7-9	CASSLIQLGIPEAFF
TRBJ2-7	TRBV15	CATSRHKEVEQYF
TRBJ2-2	TRBV19	CASRDSARIGELFF
TRBJ2-5	TRBV20-1	CSATAGGPQYF
TRBJ1-5	TRBV7-2	CASSLDFQPQHF
TRBJ2-3	TRBV7-2	CASSLASGGTDTQYF
TRBJ1-1	TRBV7-2	CASSSTGQGTEAFF
TRBJ2-3	TRBV9	CASSARRTDTQYF
TRBJ2-5	TRBV5-5	CASSLGLAGGTTPETQYF
TRBJ1-1	TRBV29-1	CSVVVGWDTEAFF
TRBJ1-1	TRBV29-1	CSCIRGALNTEAFF
TRBJ2-3	TRBV11-2	CASRLGRTSTDTQYF
TRBJ2-3	TRBV4-3	CASSQDSGVGTDTQYF
TRBJ2-7	TRBV15	CATSSPPSWDRVYEQYF
TRBJ2-3	TRBV5-4	CASSPGTSVSTDTQYF
TRBJ2-6	TRBV4-1	CASSQKQLGFVLTF
TRBJ2-2	TRBV7-2	CASSPGLRNTGELFF
TRBJ1-4	TRBV27	CASRRMATNEKLFF
TRBJ1-2	TRBV15	CATSRGTEFYGYTF
TRBJ2-1	TRBV6-6	CASCGTSFPEQFF
TRBJ1-1	TRBV10-3	CATGGPMNTEAFF
TRBJ2-2	TRBV7-9	CASSLRDTNTGELFF
TRBJ2-1	TRBV9	CASSVAGHEQFF
TRBJ1-2	TRBV19	CASSSNRGSGYTF
TRBJ1-1	TRBV18	CASSPPNRGVTNTEAFF
TRBJ1-1	TRBV25-1	CASSEALSTEAFF
TRBJ2-6	TRBV11-2	CASSLEGVGANVLTF
TRBJ2-2	TRBV7-2	CASSLNLRSNTGELFF
TRBJ2-2	TRBV27	CASSTPLAWMTGELFF